This TCR beta chain derives from a study of blood T cell repertoires in COVID-19. Turning to the study itself: PBMCs, B-cell-depleted T cells, or T cells were the source of the cDNA or gDNA that made up the material.

Participants, roughly 18 to 89 years old, spanned some 23 US areas. Which cohort a participant joined came from the clinical history participants gave. In the authors' methods: Nucleated cell counts were estimated from reference gene primer amplification. Data came from immunoSEQ multiplex PCR; TCRdb stores just in-frame clones and leaves some out. Clone size and V and J calls were adopted from that table, with D and trimming inferred from the DNA. The repertoire has around 200,000 clones, around 89% of them found once; the top ten carry 0.95% to 1.5%. Between the trimmed V and J ends, which lost 0 bases and 3 bases, there was a span of 11 bases. The germline gives CDR1 SGHRS, CDR2 YFSETQ. The CDR3 consists of 15 residues.

J is TRBJ2-3 and V is TRBV5-1, with D perhaps TRBD1 (5 bases). The sequence derives from a man aged 30-40 years who had recovered from COVID-19. Sequencing was done on a sample of PBMCs or T cells enriched from blood (not recorded which). This CDR3 is CASSLARGWTDTQYF. In DNA form, the CDR3 reads TGCGCCAGCAGCTTGGCTAGGGGATGGACAGATACGCAGTATTTT. The variable domain in full, with the rest retrieved from reference TRBV5-1 and TRBJ2-3, is KAGVTQTPRYLIKTRGQQVTLSCSPISGHRSVSWYQQTPGQGLQFLFEYFSETQRNKGNFPGRFSGRQFSNSRSEMNVSTLELGDSALYLCASSLARGWTDTQYFGPGTRLTVL.